The 17 T cell receptor beta chains presented below share a single source sample, sequenced in a study of Graves' ophthalmopathy and Graves' hyperthyroidism (dated by TCRdb to between 2018 and 2020). These reads were obtained on an Illumina HiSeq 2000. For repertoire sequencing, the TCR beta CDR3 regions were amplified from RNA transcripts. A first-round RT-PCR used HTBI primers with the Qiagen OneStep RT-PCR kit, followed by a second-round multiplex PCR, size selection and purification. TCRdb reprocessing: public reads trimmed at Q25 with fastp, clones called with MiXCR, in-frame beta chains kept. Merged by CDR3 protein, the rows form single entries marked with the most common genes and DNA. Counted in this sample were over a million distinct CDR3 sequences; approximately 35% of them appeared once. The ten biggest clones cover around 10% of the sample. The sequenced sample was peripheral blood or thyroid tissue (not recorded which). Source of these receptors: an adult man with Graves' hyperthyroidism.

The CDR3 coding sequence is TGTGCCAGCAGTTTATCGATCCAGGGGGTGGATTCGCTGTTTTTT. Translated: CASSLSIQGVDSLFF. The J gene is TRBJ1-4, the V gene TRBV7-8; 7 nucleotides line up with TRBD1. Trimming cost V 6 bases and J 14 bases; bases outside gene matches: 18. CDR1 and CDR2 (germline): SGHVS, FQNEAQ. This CDR3 has 15 amino acids.

The chain has TRBV4-1 and TRBJ2-7, with D maybe TRBD1 (6 bases). V gave up 0 bases and J gave up 0 bases, with 12 bases separating them. Germline V CDR1 and CDR2: MGHRA, YSYEKL. The CDR3 is made up of 16 amino acids. CDR3 coding DNA: TGCGCCAGCAGCCAAGATAGACAGGTAGCCTCCTACGAGCAGTACTTC. It translates to CASSQDRQVASYEQYF.

The chain has TRBV4-3 and TRBJ1-6, with D possibly matching TRBD1 (5 bases). Germline V lookup: CDR1 LGHNA, CDR2 YSLEER. The germline V and J ends were trimmed by 3 bases and 7 bases, with 16 bases remaining between them. This CDR3 is built from 16 residues. CDR3 in amino acids: CASSQGPGRKNSPLHF. The CDR3 DNA reads TGCGCCAGCAGCCAGGGACCGGGACGGAAAAATTCACCCCTCCACTTT.

The chain is built from TRBV7-2 and TRBJ1-2, with D perhaps TRBD1 (6 bases). The CDR3 is 13 amino acids. Germline V gene data show CDR1 as SGHTA and CDR2 as FQGNSA. V gave up 4 bases and J gave up 7 bases, with 13 bases separating them. CDR3 amino acids: CASSSGTMLGYTF. CDR3 sequence (DNA): TGTGCCAGCAGCTCCGGGACAATGCTTGGCTACACCTTC.

This clonotype came up once. A much larger clone lies one base from this, so it may be a read error. The rearrangement uses TRBV15 and TRBJ2-7, with unresolved D. The V gene's germline CDR1 is LNHNV and CDR2 YYDKDF (reference sequence). This CDR3 region has 14 residues. V lost 2 bases and J lost 1, with 9 bases in between. In nucleotides, the CDR3 is TGTGCCACCAGCAGACCCGGTGAATCCTACGAGCAGTACTTC. Protein: CATSRPGESYEQYF.

The rearrangement links TRBV2 to TRBJ1-1; perhaps TRBD1 as D (5 bases). Germline V gene sequence: CDR1 SNHLY, CDR2 FYNNEI. V was clipped by 7 bases and J by 0 bases, with 21 bases between them. The CDR3 contains 17 residues. CDR3 DNA: TGTGCCAGCACGTGGGACGGCCTGACAAACATGAACACTGAAGCTTTCTTT. Residues: CASTWDGLTNMNTEAFF. The full variable domain, rest sourced from reference TRBV2 and TRBJ1-1, is EPEVTQTPSHQVTQMGQEVILRCVPISNHLYFYWYRQILGQKVEFLVSFYNNEISEKSEIFDDQFSVERPDGSNFTLKIRSTKLEDSAMYFCASTWDGLTNMNTEAFFGQGTRLTVV.

The CDR3 DNA reads TGCAGCGTGCTGGACTGGAATTCACCCCTCCACTTT. Protein sequence: CSVLDWNSPLHF. V and J are TRBV29-1 and TRBJ1-6, with D unresolved. The CDR3 contains 12 residues. The V end lost 6 bases, the J end lost 7 bases, and 10 bases lay between the germline ends. Germline lookup yields CDR1 SQVTM and CDR2 ANQGSEA.

This chain joins TRBV2 and TRBJ1-2, with D maybe TRBD1 (5 bases). V dropped 6 bases and J dropped 6 bases, with 20 bases sitting between them. Germline V CDR1 and CDR2: SNHLY, FYNNEI. The CDR3 is 15 amino acids. CDR3 sequence (DNA): TGTGCCAGCAGCCCCGGACAACTCCCCCACCATGGCTACACCTTC. It codes for CASSPGQLPHHGYTF.

At least ten counts were recorded for this clonotype. The chain couples TRBV14 to TRBJ1-2, with 8 bases fitting TRBD1. This CDR3 comprises 15 residues. Trimming cost V 4 bases and J 8 bases; bases outside gene matches: 12. Germline V gene data show CDR1 as SGHDN and CDR2 as FVKESK. CDR3 region: CASSREHRGVRGYTF. The DNA of the CDR3 is TGTGCCAGCAGCCGAGAACACAGGGGGGTCAGAGGCTACACCTTC.

This clonotype was detected ten times or more. CDR3 nucleotide sequence: TGTGCCACCAGTGATTTCTCCCAGACAGGGTCCTACGAGCAGTACTTC. It encodes CATSDFSQTGSYEQYF. The chain uses TRBV24-1 and TRBJ2-7; 7 bases line up with TRBD1. The CDR3 loop spans 16 amino acids. Germline lookup yields CDR1 KGHDR and CDR2 SFDVKD. With V trimmed by 1 base and J by 1 base, 6 bases remained unmatched.

Details on this clonotype: Relative to the germline gene, one junction end is altered; a read error may explain this. V is TRBV20-1 and J is TRBJ2-7; TRBD2 matches at 11 bases. This CDR3 has 13 residues. From germline, CDR1 is DFQATT and CDR2 SNEGSKA (reference sequence). The CDR3 is CSDRLAGSYEQYF. The CDR3 nucleotides are TGCAGTGATAGACTAGCGGGATCATACGAGCAGTACTTC.

The rearrangement joins TRBV29-1 to TRBJ1-5; 7 bases map to TRBD1. V was pared by 4 bases and J by 11 bases, with 14 bases of the junction left unmatched. The CDR3 is 14 residues long. CDR1 is SQVTM and CDR2 is ANQGSEA in the germline V gene. The CDR3 nucleotides read TGCAGCGTTGTTCTAGACAGGGACCAAGAGACCCAGCATTTT. It encodes CSVVLDRDQETQHF. The whole variable domain, remainder taken from reference TRBV29-1 and TRBJ1-5, is SAVISQKPSRDICQRGTSLTIQCQVDSQVTMMFWYRQQPGQSLTLIATANQGSEATYESGFVIDKFPISRPNLTFSTLTVSNMSPEDSSIYLCSVVLDRDQETQHFGDGTRLSIL.

This clonotype appeared many times. The chain links TRBV15 to TRBJ1-4; no definite D call. Germline-derived CDR1 and CDR2 are LNHNV and YYDKDF (reference sequence). The CDR3 is 13 residues long. Trimming cost V 4 bases and J 6 bases, with 9 bases left between them. In nucleotides, the CDR3 is TGTGCCACCAGCAAAACCCCCGATGAAAAACTGTTTTTT. Translation: CATSKTPDEKLFF.

This clonotype showed up many times. J is TRBJ2-7 and V is TRBV19; 8 nucleotides match TRBD1. The germline V gene has CDR1 LNHDA and CDR2 SQIVND (reference sequence). With V trimmed by 5 bases and J by 1 base, 7 bases remained unmatched. The CDR3 consists of 15 residues. The DNA of the CDR3 is TGTGCCAGTAGTCCCCCGGGACAGGAATCCTACGAGCAGTACTTC. The encoded protein is CASSPPGQESYEQYF. Full variable domain (rest looked up from reference TRBV19 and TRBJ2-7): DGGITQSPKYLFRKEGQNVTLSCEQNLNHDAMYWYRQDPGQGLRLIYYSQIVNDFQKGDIAEGYSVSREKKESFPLTVTSAQKNPTAFYLCASSPPGQESYEQYFGPGTRLTVT.

This clonotype was recorded many times. This chain joins TRBV24-1 and TRBJ1-2; 7 nucleotides match TRBD1. Germline V gene lookup returns CDR1 KGHDR and CDR2 SFDVKD. J was trimmed by 10 bases and V by 4 bases; bases with no gene match: 8. This CDR3 is built from 13 residues. CDR3 nucleotides: TGTGCCACCAGTGACAAGACAGGGTGGGCCTACACCTTC. It specifies CATSDKTGWAYTF.

This clonotype was detected many times. This rearrangement joins TRBV7-9 to TRBJ2-5; D is unresolved. This CDR3 region has 15 residues. CDR1 and CDR2 from the germline V gene are SEHNR and FQNEAQ (reference sequence). V was pared by 5 bases and J by 5 bases, with 18 bases between. CDR3 sequence: CASSPTGSWAETQYF. The CDR3 DNA follows: TGTGCCAGCAGCCCTACGGGTAGCTGGGCGGAGACCCAGTACTTC.

The chain combines TRBV9 with TRBJ2-5; D possibly corresponds to TRBD1 (5 bases). There are 14 residues in the CDR3. CDR1 is SGDLS, CDR2 YYNGEE, per germline. Trimming removed 2 bases from V and 0 bases from J, with 8 bases in between. The CDR3 nucleotides read TGTGCCAGCAGCGTTACAGGTTACCAAGAGACCCAGTACTTC. Protein product: CASSVTGYQETQYF.